The 10 T cell receptor beta chains listed next were all sequenced from one sample in a study of CD8 T cells in Susac syndrome. The RNA input was about 0.5 to 1 ug, and it was reverse transcribed with random hexamers. Each CDR3 protein is one row after TCRdb ran MiXCR on the immunoSEQ multiplex PCR reads. Of hundreds of thousands of distinct CDR3 sequences listed, roughly 90% are singletons. The sequenced sample consisted of CD8+ T cells from PBMCs. Receptors originate from a human donor with multiple sclerosis.

The chain employs TRBV27 and TRBJ1-5; D might be TRBD1 (5 bases). The CDR3 is 14 amino acids. Between the trimmed V and J ends, which lost 7 bases and 4 bases, there was a span of 14 bases. CDR1 and CDR2 from the germline V gene are MNHEY and SMNVEV (reference sequence). The CDR3 spells CASTALGGNQPQHF. The CDR3 DNA reads as TGTGCCAGCACCGCCTTGGGGGGAAATCAGCCCCAGCATTTT.

This sequence joins TRBV11-3 and TRBJ1-1; tentative D call: TRBD1 (6 bases). Germline loops: CDR1 SGHNT, CDR2 YENEEA. The ends were cut back, 7 bases at V and 6 bases at J, with 12 bases in the middle. This CDR3 region has 12 residues. CDR3 nucleotide sequence: TGTGCCAGCACCAGCAGGACAGCTGAAGCTTTCTTT. This encodes CASTSRTAEAFF.

The chain is built from TRBV20-1 and TRBJ1-2; 10 bases agree with TRBD1. The CDR3 loop spans 13 amino acids. Germline CDR1 DFQATT, CDR2 SNEGSKA (reference sequence). The J segment lost 8 bases and the V segment lost 5 bases, leaving 8 bases of the junction unmatched. CDR3 sequence: CSAPSTGGGGYTF. The CDR3 DNA reads TGCAGTGCTCCCTCGACAGGGGGCGGGGGCTACACCTTC.

This chain uses TRBV6-5 with TRBJ1-5; 7 positions agree with TRBD1. The trim removed 2 bases at V and 3 bases at J, leaving 4 bases unmatched. The CDR3 consists of 15 residues. The germline CDR1 and CDR2 sequences are MNHEY and SVGAGI. The CDR3 DNA reads as TGTGCCAGCAGTTACGAGGGACAGTACAATCAGCCCCAGCATTTT. It codes for CASSYEGQYNQPQHF.

The rearrangement uses TRBV7-9 and TRBJ2-7, with TRBD2 matching 8 bases. Germline CDR1 SEHNR, CDR2 FQNEAQ (reference sequence). The CDR3 has 16 residues. Unmatched junction bases numbered 8, after V lost 4 bases and J lost 0 bases. The CDR3 region is CASSSVAGRSSYEQYF. DNA for the CDR3: TGTGCCAGCAGCTCAGTAGCGGGGAGGAGCTCCTACGAGCAGTACTTC. The whole variable domain, remainder taken from reference TRBV7-9 and TRBJ2-7, is DTGVSQNPRHKITKRGQNVTFRCDPISEHNRLYWYRQTLGQGPEFLTYFQNEAQLEKSRLLSDRFSAERPKGSFSTLEIQRTEQGDSAMYLCASSSVAGRSSYEQYFGPGTRLTVT.

The gene calls are TRBV20-1 and TRBJ1-2; D is unclear. Germline-derived CDR1 and CDR2 are DFQATT and SNEGSKA (reference sequence). The CDR3 sequence is 13 residues long. V was trimmed by 6 bases and J by 1 base, leaving 12 bases between them. CDR3 sequence (DNA): TGCAGTGCACTTTCGGACCTTAACTATGGCTACACCTTC. It specifies CSALSDLNYGYTF.

V usage is TRBV5-4 and J usage is TRBJ2-7; TRBD1 aligns across 8 bases. V lost 3 bases to trimming and J lost 6 bases; unmatched junction nucleotides: 5. CDR1 is SGHNT, CDR2 YYREEE, per germline (reference sequence). CDR3 length equals 13 residues. Written as DNA, the CDR3 is TGTGCCAGCAGCTGGGGACAGGTAGGCGAGCAGTACTTC. As protein: CASSWGQVGEQYF.

This chain uses TRBV20-1 with TRBJ2-2; D call uncertain. Germline CDR1 is DFQATT and CDR2 is SNEGSKA (reference sequence). The length of the CDR3 is 13 residues. Trimming took off 7 bases at V and 2 bases at J, with 11 bases between the two ends. Here the CDR3 reads CSGQVANTGELFF. The CDR3 nucleotides are TGCAGTGGCCAGGTGGCTAACACCGGGGAGCTGTTTTTT.

The chain links TRBV19 to TRBJ2-7; 11 nucleotides match TRBD2. The germline V gene encodes CDR1 LNHDA and CDR2 SQIVND (reference sequence). The CDR3 runs to 14 residues. The V and J ends lost 5 bases and 3 bases, in that order; junction bases with no gene match: 3. The DNA for the CDR3 is TGTGCCAGTAGTGAGGGACTAGCGGTCTACGAGCAGTACTTC. It yields the protein CASSEGLAVYEQYF.

The chain recombines TRBV5-4 with TRBJ2-7, with D perhaps given as TRBD1 or TRBD2 (5 bases each). The V end was cut by 1 base, the J end by 2 bases, with 10 bases between. CDR3 size: 14 residues. Per germline, CDR1 SGHNT and CDR2 YYREEE (reference sequence). The CDR3 reads CASSLYGTTYEQYF. The CDR3 bases are TGTGCCAGCAGCTTGTACGGGACCACCTACGAGCAGTACTTC.